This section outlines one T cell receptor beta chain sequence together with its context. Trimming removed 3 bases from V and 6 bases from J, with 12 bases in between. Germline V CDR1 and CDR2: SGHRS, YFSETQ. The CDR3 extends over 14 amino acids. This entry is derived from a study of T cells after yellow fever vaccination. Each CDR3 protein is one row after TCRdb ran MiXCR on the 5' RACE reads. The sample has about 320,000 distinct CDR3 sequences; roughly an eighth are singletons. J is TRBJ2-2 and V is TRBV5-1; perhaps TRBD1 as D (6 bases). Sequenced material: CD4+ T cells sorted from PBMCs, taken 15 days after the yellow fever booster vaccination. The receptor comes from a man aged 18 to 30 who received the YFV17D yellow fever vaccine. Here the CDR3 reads CASSSPTGSGELFF. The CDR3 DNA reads TGCGCCAGCAGCTCTCCAACAGGGTCCGGGGAGCTGTTTTTT.